The following is a TCR beta chain sequence with its context. As yet, its antigen is unknown. V lost 6 bases to trimming and J lost 2 bases; unmatched junction nucleotides: 6. The CDR3 spans 13 residues. CDR1 is DFQATT, CDR2 SNEGSKA, per germline (reference sequence). This record comes from a study of blood T cells in healthy people across ages. Study outcomes and limitations: Roughly linearly, TCR beta diversity per million T cells fell as age increased.

Researchers report isolating at least 6.5 million PBMCs per sample. It was with a sample-barcoded 5' primer and a J-beta primer mix that a second PCR of roughly 7 to 12 cycles was run. TCRdb independently ran MiXCR on the 5' RACE reads; one entry per CDR3 protein. The repertoire holds some 1.6 million distinct CDR3 sequences, around 36% seen once, with around 11% in the top ten. This TCR came from a young woman in good health. Sequenced input: blood. The chain couples TRBV20-1 to TRBJ2-7; 8 bases line up with TRBD1. CDR3 region: CSAMPGGPYEQYF. CDR3 coding DNA: TGCAGTGCCATGCCAGGGGGCCCCTACGAGCAGTACTTC.